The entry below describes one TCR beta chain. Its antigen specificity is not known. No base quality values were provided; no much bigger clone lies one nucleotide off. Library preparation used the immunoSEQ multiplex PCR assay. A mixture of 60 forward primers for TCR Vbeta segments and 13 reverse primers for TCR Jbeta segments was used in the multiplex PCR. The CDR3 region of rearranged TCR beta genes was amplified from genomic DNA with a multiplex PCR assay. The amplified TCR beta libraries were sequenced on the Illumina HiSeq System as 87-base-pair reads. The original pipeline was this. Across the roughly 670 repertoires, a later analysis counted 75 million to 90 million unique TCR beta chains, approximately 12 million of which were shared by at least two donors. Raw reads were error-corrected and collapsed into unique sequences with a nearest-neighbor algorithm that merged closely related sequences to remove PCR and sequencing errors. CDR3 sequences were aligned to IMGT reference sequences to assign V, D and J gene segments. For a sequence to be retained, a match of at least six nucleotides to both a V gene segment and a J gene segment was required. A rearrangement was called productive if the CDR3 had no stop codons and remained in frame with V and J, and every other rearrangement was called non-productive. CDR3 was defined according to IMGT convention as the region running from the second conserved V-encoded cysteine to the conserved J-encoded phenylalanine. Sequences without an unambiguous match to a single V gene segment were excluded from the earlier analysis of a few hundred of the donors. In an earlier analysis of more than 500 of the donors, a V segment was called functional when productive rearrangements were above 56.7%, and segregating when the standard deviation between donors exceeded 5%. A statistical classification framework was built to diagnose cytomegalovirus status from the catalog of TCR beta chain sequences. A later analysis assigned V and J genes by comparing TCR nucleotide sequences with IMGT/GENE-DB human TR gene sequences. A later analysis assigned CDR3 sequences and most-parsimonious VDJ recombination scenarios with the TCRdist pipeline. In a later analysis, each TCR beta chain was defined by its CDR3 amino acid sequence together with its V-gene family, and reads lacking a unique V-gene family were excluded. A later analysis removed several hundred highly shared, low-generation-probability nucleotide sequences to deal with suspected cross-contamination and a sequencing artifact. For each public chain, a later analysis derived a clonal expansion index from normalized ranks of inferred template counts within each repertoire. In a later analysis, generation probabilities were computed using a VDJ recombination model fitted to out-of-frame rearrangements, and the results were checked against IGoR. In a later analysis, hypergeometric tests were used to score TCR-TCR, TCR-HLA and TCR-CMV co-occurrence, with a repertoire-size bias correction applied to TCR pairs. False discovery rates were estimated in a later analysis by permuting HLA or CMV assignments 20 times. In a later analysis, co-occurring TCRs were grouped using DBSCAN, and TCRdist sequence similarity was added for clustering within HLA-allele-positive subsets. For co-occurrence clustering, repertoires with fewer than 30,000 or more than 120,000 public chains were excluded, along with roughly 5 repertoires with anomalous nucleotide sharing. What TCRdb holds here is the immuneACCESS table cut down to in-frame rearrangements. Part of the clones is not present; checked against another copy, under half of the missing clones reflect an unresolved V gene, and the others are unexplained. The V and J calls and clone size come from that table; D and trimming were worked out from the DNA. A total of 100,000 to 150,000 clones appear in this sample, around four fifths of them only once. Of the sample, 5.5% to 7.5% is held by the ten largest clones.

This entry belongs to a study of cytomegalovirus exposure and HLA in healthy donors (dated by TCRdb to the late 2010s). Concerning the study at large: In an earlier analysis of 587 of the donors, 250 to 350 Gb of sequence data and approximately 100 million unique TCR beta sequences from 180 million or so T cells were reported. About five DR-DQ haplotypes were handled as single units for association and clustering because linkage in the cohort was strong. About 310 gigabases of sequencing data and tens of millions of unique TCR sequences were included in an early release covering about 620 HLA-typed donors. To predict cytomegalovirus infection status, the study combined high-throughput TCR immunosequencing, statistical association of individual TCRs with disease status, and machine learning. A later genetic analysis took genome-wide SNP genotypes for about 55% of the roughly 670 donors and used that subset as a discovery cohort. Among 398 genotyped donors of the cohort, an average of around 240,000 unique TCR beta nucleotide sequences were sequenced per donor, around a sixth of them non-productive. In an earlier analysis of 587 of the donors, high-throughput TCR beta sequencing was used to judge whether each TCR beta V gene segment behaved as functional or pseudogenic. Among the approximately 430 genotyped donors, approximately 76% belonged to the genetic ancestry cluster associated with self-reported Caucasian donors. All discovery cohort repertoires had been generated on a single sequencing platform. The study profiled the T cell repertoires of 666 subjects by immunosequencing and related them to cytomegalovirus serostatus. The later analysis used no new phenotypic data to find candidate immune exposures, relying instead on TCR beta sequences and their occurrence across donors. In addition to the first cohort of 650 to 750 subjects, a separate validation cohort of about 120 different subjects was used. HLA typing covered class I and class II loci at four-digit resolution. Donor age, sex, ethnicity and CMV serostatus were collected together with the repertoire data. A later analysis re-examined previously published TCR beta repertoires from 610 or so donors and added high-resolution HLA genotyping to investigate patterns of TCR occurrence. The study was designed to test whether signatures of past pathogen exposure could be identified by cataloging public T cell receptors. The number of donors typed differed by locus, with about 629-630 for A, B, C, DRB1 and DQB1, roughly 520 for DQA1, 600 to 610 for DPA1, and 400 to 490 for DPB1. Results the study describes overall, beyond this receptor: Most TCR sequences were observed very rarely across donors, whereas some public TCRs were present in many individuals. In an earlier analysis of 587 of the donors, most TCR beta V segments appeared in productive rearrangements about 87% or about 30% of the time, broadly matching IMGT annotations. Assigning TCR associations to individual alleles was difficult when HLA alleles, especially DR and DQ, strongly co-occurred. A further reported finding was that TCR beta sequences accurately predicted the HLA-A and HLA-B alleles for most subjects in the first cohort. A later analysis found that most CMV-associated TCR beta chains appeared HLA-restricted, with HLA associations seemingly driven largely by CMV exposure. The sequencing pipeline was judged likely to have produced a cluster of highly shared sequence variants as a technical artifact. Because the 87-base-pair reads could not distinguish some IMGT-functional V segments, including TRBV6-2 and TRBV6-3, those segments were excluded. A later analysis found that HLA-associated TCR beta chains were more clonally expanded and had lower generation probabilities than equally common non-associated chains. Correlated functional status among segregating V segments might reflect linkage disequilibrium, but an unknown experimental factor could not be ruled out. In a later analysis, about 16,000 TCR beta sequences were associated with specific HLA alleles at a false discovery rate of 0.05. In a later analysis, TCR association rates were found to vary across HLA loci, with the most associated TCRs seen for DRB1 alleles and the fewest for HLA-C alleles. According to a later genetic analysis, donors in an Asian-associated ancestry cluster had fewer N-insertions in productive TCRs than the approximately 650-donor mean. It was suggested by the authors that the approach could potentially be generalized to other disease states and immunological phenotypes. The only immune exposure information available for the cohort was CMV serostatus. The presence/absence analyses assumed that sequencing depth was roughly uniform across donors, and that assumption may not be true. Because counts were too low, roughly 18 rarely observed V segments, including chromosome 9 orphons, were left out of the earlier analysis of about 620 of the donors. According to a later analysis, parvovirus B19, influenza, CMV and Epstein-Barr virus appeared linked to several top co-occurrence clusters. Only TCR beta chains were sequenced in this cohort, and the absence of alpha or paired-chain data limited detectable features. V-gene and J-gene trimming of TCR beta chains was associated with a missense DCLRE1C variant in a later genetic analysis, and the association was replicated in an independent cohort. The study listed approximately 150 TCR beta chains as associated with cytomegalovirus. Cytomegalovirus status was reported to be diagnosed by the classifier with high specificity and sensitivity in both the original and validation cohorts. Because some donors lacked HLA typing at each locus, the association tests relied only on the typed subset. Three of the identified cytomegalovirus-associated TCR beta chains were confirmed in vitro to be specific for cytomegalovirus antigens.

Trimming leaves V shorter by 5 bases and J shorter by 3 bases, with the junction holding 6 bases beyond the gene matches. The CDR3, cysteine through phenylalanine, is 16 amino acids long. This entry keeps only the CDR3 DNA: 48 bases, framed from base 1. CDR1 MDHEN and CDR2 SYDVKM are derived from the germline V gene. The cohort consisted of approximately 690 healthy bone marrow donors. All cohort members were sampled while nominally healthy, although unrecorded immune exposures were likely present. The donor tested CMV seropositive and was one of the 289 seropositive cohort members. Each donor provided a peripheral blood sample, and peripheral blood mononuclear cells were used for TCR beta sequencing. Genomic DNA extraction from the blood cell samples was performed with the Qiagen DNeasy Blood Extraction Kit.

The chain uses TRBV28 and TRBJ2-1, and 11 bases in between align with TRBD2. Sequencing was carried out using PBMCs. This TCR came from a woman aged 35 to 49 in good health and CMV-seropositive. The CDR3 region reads CASSVLTSGVYNEQFF. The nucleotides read TGTGCCAGCAGTGTTCTGACTAGCGGGGTCTACAATGAGCAGTTCTTC.